This T cell receptor beta chain emerged from a study of Tregs in tolerant kidney transplant recipients. Study-level points and caveats: The small number of patients limits these findings pending further validation. No direct test of biological reproducibility was done here. Changing PCR primers prevented nucleotide comparison between some patients' samples.

Recipients received nonmyeloablative bone marrow transplants from related graft donors, with transient mixed chimerism. CD4+CD25+CD127- Tregs, CD4+CD25- non-Tregs, CD4 and CD8 cells were sorted. The germline V gene encodes CDR1 LGHNA and CDR2 YSLEER. The V end was cut by 5 bases, the J end by 1 base, with 16 bases between. The CDR3 has 16 residues. The data were produced by immunoSEQ multiplex PCR, yet TCRdb's version contains in-frame clones alone and is incomplete. The data show fewer than 95,000 clones, over 85% seen once. Worth noting for this clone: Its antigen remains unidentified.

This TCR came from a human patient who received a combined kidney and bone marrow transplant. The T cells may partly be graft donor cells. This sequence joins TRBV4-3 and TRBJ2-3; D perhaps matches TRBD1 (6 bases). This specimen was CD4+ T cells from blood (PBMCs), taken 12 months after the transplant. In DNA form, the CDR3 reads TGCGCCAGCAGCATGGGACACCTAGGGGGCACAGATACGCAGTATTTT. As protein: CASSMGHLGGTDTQYF.